This T cell receptor (beta chain) was captured by sequencing in a study of blood T cell repertoires in COVID-19. Study information: Samples came from the United States, Italy and Spain, spanning acute and convalescent COVID-19. In each case, the material was cDNA or gDNA derived from T cells, B-cell-depleted T cells, or PBMCs.

This clone was observed a single time. The CDR3 totals 18 residues. V lost 1 base to trimming and J lost 4 bases, with 20 bases between them. Germline V CDR1 and CDR2: KGHDR, SFDVKD. Original analysis: Amplification with reference gene primers provided the estimates of nucleated cell counts. Clones were sequenced by immunoSEQ multiplex PCR, and TCRdb holds only the in-frame ones, with some missing. That table supplies the V and J calls and clone size; D and trimming were determined from the DNA. The table includes about 380,000 clones, around 85% detected once. The receptor was derived from a woman between 18 and 29 years old with acute or convalescent COVID-19. The chain carries TRBV24-1 and TRBJ2-3; D is possibly TRBD1 (7 bases). Sequencing was performed on peripheral blood. CDR3 in amino acids: CATSDFTSRSRGADTQYF. As DNA, the CDR3 is TGTGCCACCAGTGATTTTACAAGTAGGAGCAGGGGGGCAGATACGCAGTATTTT.